These 17 T cell receptor beta chains share one sample of origin, sequenced in a study of blood T cells in healthy people across ages (dated by TCRdb to about 2015). Library preparation used 5' RACE. Sequencing relied on an Illumina HiSeq 2500. A second PCR of roughly 7 to 12 cycles was run with a J-beta primer mix and a sample-barcoded 5' primer. The public reads were reanalyzed by TCRdb: fastp trimming at Q25, MiXCR alignment, in-frame beta chains only. Every entry covers one CDR3 protein and lists the most common genes and DNA from its rows. Counted in this sample were roughly 1,000,000 distinct CDR3 sequences; 20% to 25% of them appeared once. Of the sample, about 0.69% is held by the ten largest clones. These data were likewise used in another study, on T cells of mothers and their children.

Sequencing was done on a sample of blood. These TCRs come from a girl aged 2 to 9 in good health.

This clonotype appeared a few times. This chain links TRBV4-1 with TRBJ2-7; 9 bases line up with TRBD1. Losses at the gene ends were 6 bases for V and 4 bases for J; bases not matched to a gene: 10. There are 15 residues in the CDR3. Germline V gene lookup returns CDR1 MGHRA and CDR2 YSYEKL. The CDR3 is CASRSTGTGSYEQYF. CDR3 coding DNA: TGCGCCAGCAGATCCACCGGGACAGGGTCGTACGAGCAGTACTTC.

The CDR3 is CASSPSERENSDTQYF. CDR3 DNA sequence: TGTGCCAGCAGCCCCAGTGAGCGGGAGAACTCAGATACGCAGTATTTT. The V and J genes are TRBV7-9 and TRBJ2-3; 8 bases are shared with TRBD2. Germline values: CDR1 SEHNR, CDR2 FQNEAQ (reference sequence). V was clipped by 5 bases and J by 4 bases; unmatched bases: 11. CDR3 length equals 16 residues.

The CDR3 DNA reads as TGTGCCAGCAGCCAAGGATTGGAGAGATCCTACGAGCAGTACTTC. It translates to CASSQGLERSYEQYF. The V and J genes are TRBV4-2 and TRBJ2-7; no clear D gene. There are 15 residues in the CDR3. V was trimmed by 1 base and J by 1 base, leaving 11 bases between them. Per the germline V gene, CDR1 is LGHNA and CDR2 is YNFKEQ.

In this sample, this clonotype turned up many times. This sequence joins TRBV6-2 or TRBV6-3 and TRBJ1-1, with a possible D match to TRBD1 (5 bases). CDR1 and CDR2 from the germline V gene are MNHEY and SVGEGT. Trimming shortened V by 2 bases and J by 6 bases, and 13 bases separated the two germline ends. The CDR3 is 14 amino acids. CDR3 nucleotide sequence: TGTGCCAGCAGTTACGGGGGGGGGTTGGCTGAAGCTTTCTTT. Translating it yields CASSYGGGLAEAFF.

The V and J genes are TRBV12-3 or TRBV12-4 and TRBJ2-1; perhaps D is TRBD1 or TRBD2 (5 bases each). The J call may be incorrect, as the DNA end agrees better with TRBJ2-5. The CDR3 has 14 residues. The CDR3 region has the DNA TGTGCCACTTCTCCCGGGACCGGAGGAGAGACCCAGTACTTC. Its translation: CATSPGTGGETQYF.

CDR3 in DNA: TGTGCCAGCAGTGAATACGAGAGGGGACCAACCGGGGAGCTGTTTTTT. It translates to CASSEYERGPTGELFF. The chain carries TRBV25-1 and TRBJ2-2; D assignment may be TRBD1 or TRBD2 (5 bases each). The V end was cut by 0 bases, the J end by 5 bases, with 13 bases between. The CDR3 contains 16 residues. CDR1 is MGHDK and CDR2 is SYGVNS in the germline V gene.

The chain links TRBV9 to TRBJ2-5, with 12 bases matching TRBD1. The DNA end is a closer match to TRBJ2-1, so the J assignment may be wrong. Per germline, CDR1 SGDLS and CDR2 YYNGEE. This CDR3 contains 15 residues. The CDR3 DNA is TGTGCCAGCAGCGTAATCGGGACAGGGGGCGCTGAGCAGTTCTTC. It translates to CASSVIGTGGAEQFF.

This chain joins TRBV12-5 and TRBJ1-5, with D possibly being TRBD1 (6 bases). CDR1 is LGHNT and CDR2 is FRNRAP in the germline V gene. V shed 6 bases and J shed 4 bases, with 22 bases lying between them. This CDR3 region has 17 residues. The DNA of the CDR3 is TGTGCTAGTGGCGTCTACAGGGTGAATGTTAGGAATCAGCCCCAGCATTTT. Protein sequence: CASGVYRVNVRNQPQHF.

This clonotype was seen more than once but under ten times. The chain recombines TRBV7-9 with TRBJ1-4; no clear D gene. Per germline, CDR1 SEHNR and CDR2 FQNEAQ (reference sequence). V was clipped by 0 bases and J by 5 bases, with 4 bases between them. The CDR3 consists of 13 residues. CDR3 sequence reads: CASSLAPNEKLFF. CDR3 DNA sequence: TGTGCCAGCAGCTTAGCCCCCAATGAAAAACTGTTTTTT.

The chain recombines TRBV7-2 with TRBJ2-1, with D perhaps matching TRBD1 (6 bases). From germline, CDR1 is SGHTA and CDR2 FQGNSA. The CDR3 has 13 amino acids. V lost 5 bases to trimming and J lost 9 bases, with 14 bases between them. The CDR3 DNA reads as TGTGCCAGCAGCCCAGAGGACAGTATTGAGCAGTTCTTC. Amino acid sequence: CASSPEDSIEQFF.

This clonotype was seen a few times. The CDR3 DNA follows: TGTGCCAGCAGTCCATACACTAGCACAGATACGCAGTATTTT. It translates to CASSPYTSTDTQYF. This chain links TRBV6-5 with TRBJ2-3; D is uncertain. CDR3 size: 14 residues. CDR1 and CDR2 (germline): MNHEY, SVGAGI. V lost 5 bases to trimming and J lost 0 bases, with 9 bases between them.

The V call is TRBV5-6, the J call TRBJ2-5, with D unclear. The germline V gene has CDR1 SGHDT and CDR2 YYEEEE. CDR3 length: 16 amino acids. With 0 bases removed from V and 3 bases from J, the gap between germline ends came to 15 bases. Here the CDR3 DNA reads TGTGCCAGCAGCTTGGCCTCTGCAGCACCAAAAGAGACCCAGTACTTC. It specifies CASSLASAAPKETQYF.

The genes are TRBV25-1 and TRBJ2-3; D tentatively fits TRBD1 or TRBD2 (5 bases each). The CDR3 extends over 18 amino acids. Trimming removed 1 base from V and 2 bases from J, with 19 bases in between. Germline CDR1 reads MGHDK; CDR2 reads SYGVNS. CDR3 loop: CASSEFTGPLITTDTQYF. CDR3 nucleotide sequence: TGTGCCAGCAGTGAATTCACGGGGCCGCTGATCACCACAGATACGCAGTATTTT.

This clonotype showed up many times. The V gene is TRBV6-6, the J gene TRBJ1-2, with 8 positions matching TRBD1. The V gene's germline CDR1 is MNHNY and CDR2 SVGAGI (reference sequence). The CDR3 runs 15 residues. J gave up 4 bases and V 8 bases, and 12 bases lay outside the gene matches. The CDR3 protein is CASLTAGGFAYGYTF. CDR3 coding DNA: TGTGCCAGCCTTACGGCAGGGGGCTTTGCCTATGGCTACACCTTC.

This clonotype has only a few counts. The chain links TRBV20-1 to TRBJ2-3; possible D gene TRBD2, 6 bases. The CDR3 extends over 14 amino acids. V gave up 3 bases and J gave up 2 bases, with 12 bases separating them. From germline, CDR1 is DFQATT and CDR2 SNEGSKA (reference sequence). The CDR3 here is CSASPGGATDTQYF. The CDR3 nucleotides are TGCAGTGCTAGTCCCGGAGGGGCCACAGATACGCAGTATTTT.

The chain is built from TRBV7-9 and TRBJ2-7; maybe TRBD2 (5 bases). Germline lookup yields CDR1 SEHNR and CDR2 FQNEAQ (reference sequence). V lost 4 bases, J lost 7 bases, and 14 bases lay in between. This CDR3 contains 13 residues. CDR3 in amino acids: CASSSESGLEQYF. CDR3 DNA: TGTGCCAGCAGCTCCGAATCGGGGTTAGAGCAGTACTTC.

This clonotype was observed a few times. The V and J genes are TRBV7-8 and TRBJ1-1; 8 positions match TRBD1. This CDR3 contains 17 residues. Germline CDR1 SGHVS, CDR2 FQNEAQ. Germline trimming cut 5 bases from V and 1 base from J; bases unmatched to any gene: 12. The CDR3 loop is CASSLRGRDRWNTEAFF. DNA for the CDR3: TGTGCCAGCAGCCTAAGGGGCCGGGACAGGTGGAACACTGAAGCTTTCTTT.